What follows is one T cell receptor beta chain and its context. Its target antigen remains unknown. There are no base qualities to consult, and no much larger clone falls within one base. According to the germline V gene, CDR1 reads SNHLY and CDR2 reads FYNNEI. Between the V and J ends, shortened by 7 bases and 5 bases respectively, the junction contains 5 bases. Taken from cysteine to phenylalanine, the CDR3 has 10 residues. The DNA shown is the 30-base CDR3, in frame from base 1. Library preparation used the immunoSEQ multiplex PCR assay. A mixture of 60 forward primers for TCR Vbeta segments and 13 reverse primers for TCR Jbeta segments was used in the multiplex PCR. Amplification of the CDR3 region of rearranged TCR beta genes was performed with a multiplex PCR assay on genomic DNA. On the Illumina HiSeq System, the amplified TCR beta libraries were sequenced as 87-base-pair reads. In the original analysis: A later analysis tallied 75 million to 85 million unique TCR beta chains across the 666 repertoires, and some 12 million of those chains were shared by two or more donors. To remove PCR and sequencing errors, raw reads were error-corrected and collapsed into unique sequences using a nearest-neighbor algorithm that merged closely related sequences. To assign V, D and J gene segments, CDR3 sequences were aligned to IMGT reference sequences. For a sequence to be retained, at least a six-nucleotide match to both a V gene segment and a J gene segment was required. A rearrangement was called productive if the CDR3 had no stop codons and remained in frame with V and J, and every other rearrangement was called non-productive. Following IMGT convention, CDR3 was defined as the stretch from the second conserved V-encoded cysteine up to the conserved J-encoded phenylalanine. The earlier analysis of about 610 of the donors excluded any sequence lacking an unambiguous match to a single V gene segment. In an earlier analysis of a few hundred of the donors, a V segment was called functional when productive rearrangements were above 56.7%, and segregating when the standard deviation between donors exceeded 5%. A statistical classification framework was developed to diagnose cytomegalovirus status using the catalog of TCR beta chain sequences. In a later analysis, V and J genes were assigned by comparing TCR nucleotide sequences against IMGT/GENE-DB human TR gene sequences. In a later analysis, CDR3 sequences and most-parsimonious VDJ recombination scenarios were assigned using the TCRdist pipeline. In a later analysis, every TCR beta chain was defined by the combination of its CDR3 amino acid sequence and its V-gene family, and reads without a unique V-gene family were dropped. As a way to deal with suspected cross-contamination and a sequencing artifact, a later analysis dropped hundreds of nucleotide sequences that were highly shared and had low generation probability. A later analysis calculated a clonal expansion index for each public chain from normalized within-repertoire ranks of inferred template counts. In a later analysis, generation probabilities were computed using a VDJ recombination model fitted to out-of-frame rearrangements, and the results were checked against IGoR. A later analysis scored TCR-TCR, TCR-HLA and TCR-CMV co-occurrence with hypergeometric tests, applying a repertoire-size bias correction to TCR pairs. To estimate false discovery rates, a later analysis permuted the HLA or CMV assignments 20 times. In a later analysis, co-occurring TCRs were grouped using DBSCAN, and TCRdist sequence similarity was added for clustering within HLA-allele-positive subsets. Repertoires with fewer than 30,000 or more than 120,000 public chains, plus five repertoires with anomalous nucleotide sharing, were excluded from co-occurrence clustering. This immuneACCESS table, as held by TCRdb, lists in-frame sequences with V and J called but not all clones. Of the missing ones, under half trace to an unresolved V gene in checked studies; the others have no known cause. That table gives V, J and clone size, and the DNA gave D and trimming. The sample has 90,000 to 120,000 clones on record, 74% of them singletons. The ten most abundant clones make up 2% to 3% of the sample.

This sample was included in a study of cytomegalovirus exposure and HLA in healthy donors (dated by TCRdb to about 2017). For the wider study: An earlier analysis of approximately 640 of the donors reported roughly 300 Gb of sequence data and some 120 million unique TCR beta sequences from roughly 200 million T cells. Of the roughly 400 genotyped donors, more than 75% were placed in the genetic ancestry cluster associated with self-reported Caucasian donors. Besides the first cohort of more than 650 subjects, a separate validation cohort made up of over 100 different subjects was used. The number of typed donors differed by locus: roughly 629-640 for A, B, C, DRB1 and DQB1; 522 for DQA1; some 590 for DPA1; and some 450 for DPB1. Genome-wide SNP genotypes for about 65% of the 666 donors were used in a later genetic analysis, which treated that subset as a discovery cohort. To decide whether each TCR beta V gene segment behaved as functional or pseudogenic, an earlier analysis of some 600 of the donors relied on high-throughput TCR beta sequencing. An early release covering about 600 HLA-typed donors comprised around 300 gigabases of sequencing data and around 80 million unique TCR sequences. A handful of DR-DQ haplotypes were handled as single units for association and clustering because linkage in the cohort was strong. Donor age, sex, ethnicity and CMV serostatus were compiled together with the repertoire data. Using immunosequencing, the study profiled T cell repertoires from around 670 subjects and related those repertoires to cytomegalovirus serostatus. The study aimed to test whether signatures of past pathogen exposure could be identified by cataloging public T cell receptors. In the later analysis, no new phenotypic data were used to find candidate immune exposures; instead, reliance was placed on TCR beta sequences and their occurrence across donors. To study patterns of TCR occurrence, a later analysis re-analyzed previously published TCR beta repertoires from 550 to 800 donors and added high-resolution HLA genotyping. High-throughput TCR immunosequencing, statistical association of individual TCRs with disease status, and machine learning were combined to predict cytomegalovirus infection status. Every repertoire in the discovery cohort had been generated on one and the same sequencing platform. Among about 390 genotyped donors of the cohort, an average of around 240,000 unique TCR beta nucleotide sequences were sequenced per donor, about a sixth of them non-productive. HLA typing included class I and class II loci at four-digit resolution. General study outcomes and caveats: V-gene and J-gene trimming of TCR beta chains was associated with a missense DCLRE1C variant in a later genetic analysis, and the association was replicated in an independent cohort. Correlated functional status among segregating V segments might be attributable to linkage disequilibrium, but an unknown experimental factor could not be ruled out. A further reported finding was that TCR beta sequences accurately predicted the HLA-A and HLA-B alleles for most subjects in the first cohort. Immune exposure information for the cohort was limited to CMV serostatus. According to a later genetic analysis, donors in an Asian-associated ancestry cluster had fewer N-insertions in productive TCRs than the approximately 610-donor mean. Over 15 rarely observed V segments, including chromosome 9 orphons, were excluded from the earlier analysis of about 610 of the donors because counts were too low. In the study, some 160 TCR beta chains were listed as associated with cytomegalovirus. A later analysis reported that several top co-occurrence clusters appeared linked to parvovirus B19, influenza, CMV and Epstein-Barr virus. A few of the identified cytomegalovirus-associated TCR beta chains were confirmed in vitro to be specific for cytomegalovirus antigens. The authors suggested that the approach could potentially be generalized to other disease states and immunological phenotypes. While some public TCRs were present in many individuals, most TCR sequences turned up only very rarely across donors. Sequencing depth was assumed to be roughly uniform across donors in the presence/absence analyses, though that assumption may not hold. According to a later analysis, TCR association rates differed among HLA loci, with DRB1 alleles showing the most associated TCRs and HLA-C alleles showing the fewest. In a later analysis, HLA-associated TCR beta chains showed more clonal expansion and lower generation probabilities than non-associated chains that were equally common. Specific HLA alleles were associated with 15,000 to 20,000 TCR beta sequences at a false discovery rate of 0.05 in a later analysis. The classifier was reported to diagnose cytomegalovirus status with high specificity and sensitivity in both the original cohort and the validation cohort. A later analysis found that most CMV-associated TCR beta chains appeared HLA-restricted, with HLA associations seemingly driven largely by CMV exposure. Strong co-occurrence of HLA alleles, especially DR and DQ, made assigning TCR associations to individual alleles difficult. Broadly in line with IMGT annotations, most TCR beta V segments showed up in productive rearrangements about 87% or about 30% of the time in an earlier analysis of 450 to 750 of the donors. Because HLA typing was unavailable for some donors at each locus, only the typed subset was used in association tests. Some IMGT-functional V segments, including TRBV6-2 and TRBV6-3, could not be told apart with the 87-base-pair reads, so those segments were excluded. Only TCR beta chains were sequenced in this cohort, and the absence of alpha or paired-chain data limited detectable features. A cluster of highly shared sequence variants was judged likely to represent a technical artifact of the sequencing pipeline.

The cohort was made up of 666 healthy bone marrow donors. At the time of sampling, every cohort member was nominally healthy, though immune exposures that went unrecorded were likely present. The donor was CMV seropositive and was included in the group of some 290 seropositive cohort members. Every donor gave a peripheral blood sample, and the peripheral blood mononuclear cells from that sample were used for TCR beta sequencing. The Qiagen DNeasy Blood Extraction Kit was used to extract genomic DNA from the blood cell samples. The TCR was taken from a middle-aged man in good health and CMV-seropositive. The chain links TRBV2 with TRBJ1-2; there is no confident call for the D gene. Sequencing used PBMCs. The bases are TGTGCCAGCAAGGAGTATGGCTACACCTTC. This sequence encodes CASKEYGYTF.